This is a list of T cell receptor beta chains from one sample in a study of shared clonotypes between healthy human individuals. Sequenced by immunoSEQ multiplex PCR; TCRdb stores in-frame clones only, minus some. The profile shows over a million clones, roughly 96% of them singletons. Sequenced input: naive CD4+ T cells sorted from blood. The receptors stem from a man aged 25 to 40 in good health. Both conserved end residues are part of each CDR3. A D gene is named only where the DNA matches it firmly. Some rows have no size entry. The others give once, few or many, or a class for an expanded clone.

-,14,TRBV5-6,TRBJ1-1,-,CASSPELQNTEAFF,TGTGCCAGCAGCCCCGAGCTCCAGAACACTGAAGCTTTCTTT
TRBD1,15,TRBV5-4,TRBJ2-4,-,CASSLGQGNRNIQYF,TGTGCCAGCAGCTTGGGACAGGGGAACAGGAACATTCAGTACTTC
-,15,TRBV18,TRBJ1-2,-,CASSPPASSSYGYTF,TGTGCCAGCTCACCACCGGCCAGCAGCTCCTATGGCTACACCTTC
-,11,TRBV19,TRBJ2-7,-,CASRGTYEQYF,TGTGCCAGTAGAGGGACCTACGAGCAGTACTTC
TRBD2,15,TRBV7-9,TRBJ2-7,-,CASSLGASGTYEQYF,TGTGCCAGCAGCTTGGGTGCTAGCGGAACCTACGAGCAGTACTTC
-,13,TRBV10-1,TRBJ1-1,-,CASSESKVHEAFF,TGCGCCAGCAGTGAGTCAAAAGTACACGAAGCTTTCTTT
TRBD2,15,TRBV28,TRBJ2-1,-,CASSLTAGGYNEQFF,TGTGCCAGCAGTTTAACAGCGGGAGGGTACAATGAGCAGTTCTTC
-,15,TRBV19,TRBJ2-1,-,CASSPLSPSARREFF,TGTGCCAGTAGTCCCCTGAGCCCCTCCGCCCGAAGGGAGTTCTTC
TRBD1,17,TRBV15,TRBJ2-7,-,CATSRKLLGQGWDEQYF,TGTGCCACCAGCAGAAAACTCCTCGGACAGGGTTGGGACGAGCAGTACTTC
-,13,TRBV2,TRBJ2-3,-,CASLGQGGDTQYF,TGTGCCAGCTTGGGGCAGGGGGGGGATACGCAGTATTTT
-,14,TRBV7-9,TRBJ2-5,-,CASSYRAVQETQYF,TGTGCCAGCAGCTACCGAGCGGTGCAGGAGACCCAGTACTTC
-,14,TRBV7-9,TRBJ2-7,-,CASSLDGLGYEQYF,TGTGCCAGCAGCCTGGACGGCCTTGGTTACGAGCAGTACTTC
-,13,TRBV27,TRBJ2-7,-,CASSFGRDYEQYF,TGTGCCAGCAGTTTCGGCCGGGACTACGAGCAGTACTTC
TRBD2,17,TRBV11-1,TRBJ2-3,-,CASSFPLAGPSTDTQYF,TGTGCCAGCAGCTTCCCACTAGCGGGGCCTAGCACAGATACGCAGTATTTT
TRBD2,16,TRBV5-6,TRBJ2-3,once,CASSLKLAGYTDTQYF,TGTGCCAGCAGCTTGAAATTAGCGGGGTACACAGATACGCAGTATTTT
TRBD2,12,TRBV11-3,TRBJ2-7,-,CASSRGGYEQYF,TGTGCCAGCAGTCGGGGGGGCTACGAGCAGTACTTC
TRBD2,18,TRBV9,TRBJ2-1,-,CASSARLAGAPSYNEQFF,TGTGCCAGCAGCGCGCGACTAGCGGGAGCCCCCTCCTACAATGAGCAGTTCTTC
TRBD1,16,TRBV5-1,TRBJ2-2,-,CASSLLQGEGTGELFF,TGCGCCAGCAGCTTGCTGCAGGGGGAAGGCACCGGGGAGCTGTTTTTT
-,13,TRBV18,TRBJ1-2,once,CASSLRDGGGYTF,TGTGCCAGCTCACTCCGGGACGGAGGAGGCTACACCTTC
-,11,TRBV6-1,TRBJ2-3,-,CASIGGQKQYF,TGTGCCAGCATAGGTGGGCAGAAGCAGTATTTT
TRBD1,15,TRBV4-3,TRBJ2-5,-,CASSQTDRAAETQYF,TGCGCCAGCAGCCAAACTGACAGGGCGGCAGAGACCCAGTACTTC
-,14,TRBV6-6,TRBJ2-7,once,CASSYSMVHYEQYF,TGTGCCAGCAGTTACTCGATGGTCCACTACGAGCAGTACTTC
TRBD2,16,TRBV11-3,TRBJ2-3,-,CASSLRRGGGTDTQYF,TGTGCCAGCAGCCTTCGTCGCGGGGGGGGCACAGATACGCAGTATTTT
-,12,TRBV9,TRBJ2-3,-,CASSVREDTQYF,TGTGCCAGCAGCGTTCGAGAAGATACGCAGTATTTT
TRBD2,15,TRBV5-1,TRBJ2-7,-,CASSLVGTRFYEQYF,TGCGCCAGCAGCTTGGTAGGGACTAGGTTCTACGAGCAGTACTTC
-,18,TRBV9,TRBJ2-1,once,CASTSSGGLAEGSDEQFF,TGTGCCAGCACCTCGTCTGGGGGGCTAGCGGAAGGCAGCGATGAGCAGTTCTTC
-,14,TRBV5-1,TRBJ2-2,-,CASSLADSAGELFF,TGCGCCAGCAGCTTGGCAGATTCAGCCGGGGAGCTGTTTTTT
-,14,TRBV5-4,TRBJ2-7,-,CASSGLQGPYEQYF,TGTGCCAGCAGCGGTCTGCAGGGCCCCTACGAGCAGTACTTC
TRBD1,16,TRBV5-1,TRBJ2-5,-,CASSLAFGTAVETQYF,TGCGCCAGCAGCTTGGCATTTGGGACAGCCGTTGAGACCCAGTACTTC